This T cell receptor beta chain is drawn from a study of a mutant IDH1 vaccine in newly diagnosed glioma. Whole-study context: In some groups vaccination began 4-6 weeks post-radiotherapy; others received it with temozolomide. General observations from the study: Whatever changes occurred in top peripheral T cell clonotypes seemed unrelated to pseudoprogression. Overall, about 92% of patients had vaccine-induced immune responses.

The data were produced by immunoSEQ multiplex PCR, yet TCRdb's version contains in-frame clones alone and is incomplete. The table lists approximately 47,000 clones, 88% of them singletons, with around 6% in the top ten. About this clone: Its antigen remains unknown.

Time point: week 35, safety follow-up. Every single dose of the vaccine, 300 ug of mutant IDH1 20-mer peptide, came with topical imiquimod. The CDR3 runs to 18 residues. The J segment lost 2 bases and the V segment lost 4 bases, leaving 15 bases of the junction unmatched. The germline gives CDR1 MGHRA, CDR2 YSYEKL. Specimen: PBMCs, collected from a glioma patient whose treatment included an IDH1 peptide vaccine. This chain joins TRBV4-1 and TRBJ2-5, with 8 bases that match TRBD1. The receptor was isolated from a woman between 40 and 50 years old with glioma. The DNA for the CDR3 is TGCGCCAGCAGCCCGCGGGACAGGAATTTTTTTTATCAAGAGACCCAGTACTTC. Translated: CASSPRDRNFFYQETQYF.